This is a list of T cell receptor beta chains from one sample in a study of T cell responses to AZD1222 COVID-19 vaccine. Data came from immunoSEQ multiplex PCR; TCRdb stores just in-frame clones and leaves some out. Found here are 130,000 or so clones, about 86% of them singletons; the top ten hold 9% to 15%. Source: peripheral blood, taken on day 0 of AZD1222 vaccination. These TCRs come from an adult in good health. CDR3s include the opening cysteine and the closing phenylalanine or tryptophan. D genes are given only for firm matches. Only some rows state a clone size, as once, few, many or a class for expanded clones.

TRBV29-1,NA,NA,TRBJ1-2,TGCAGCGTTGATGAGACAGTCTATGGCTACACCTTC,CSVDETVYGYTF
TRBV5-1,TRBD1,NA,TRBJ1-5,TGCGCCAGCAGCTTGGGAGCAGGGGGCGTTAATCAGCCCCAGCATTTT,CASSLGAGGVNQPQHF
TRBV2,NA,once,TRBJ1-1,TGTGCCAGCATATGGGGGCTGGACACTGAAGCTTTCTTT,CASIWGLDTEAFF
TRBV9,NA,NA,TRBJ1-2,TGTGCCAGCAGCCCTATGAGAACGGGGATCTATGGCTACACCTTC,CASSPMRTGIYGYTF
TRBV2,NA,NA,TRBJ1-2,TGTGCCAGCAGTGTTGGTAGTGAGCAGGGGAGTTTACCTAACTATGGCTACACCTTC,CASSVGSEQGSLPNYGYTF
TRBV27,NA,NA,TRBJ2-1,TGTGCCAGCAGTTTTGAGAGCGGAAGGTCCTACAATGAGCAGTTCTTC,CASSFESGRSYNEQFF
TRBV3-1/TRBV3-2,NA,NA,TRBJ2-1,TGTGCCAGCAGCCATAGAAGCGGGCCCCTTTACAATGAGCAGTTCTTC,CASSHRSGPLYNEQFF
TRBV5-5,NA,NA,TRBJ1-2,TGTGCCAGCAGGTCCTTGAAGGGCCCCTATGGCTACACCTTC,CASRSLKGPYGYTF
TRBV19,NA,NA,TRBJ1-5,TGTGCCAGTAGTAGGGATCGGCAGCAGCCCCAGCATTTT,CASSRDRQQPQHF
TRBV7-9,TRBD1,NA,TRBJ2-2,TGTGCCAGCAGCTCTACCGGGACAGGGTCTGGGGAGCTGTTTTTT,CASSSTGTGSGELFF
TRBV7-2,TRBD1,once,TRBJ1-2,TGTGCCAGCAGCTCACCCGGGGACAGCGGTGGGTATGGCTACACCTTC,CASSSPGDSGGYGYTF
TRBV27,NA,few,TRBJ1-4,TGTGCCAGCACTCCAGATGGTGAAAAACTGTTTTTT,CASTPDGEKLFF
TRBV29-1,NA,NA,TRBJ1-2,TGCAGCGTTGATCTGTGGGGCTACACCTTC,CSVDLWGYTF
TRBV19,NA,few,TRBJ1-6,TGTGCCACCGGCGAGAGCTCCTATAATTCACCCCTCCACTTT,CATGESSYNSPLHF
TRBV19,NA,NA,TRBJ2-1,TGTGCCAGTAGTTCACAGGGAGAAACTCACAATGAGCAGTTCTTC,CASSSQGETHNEQFF
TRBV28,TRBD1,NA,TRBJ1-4,TGTGCCAGCAGTCGGGACAGGTCTAATGAAAAACTGTTTTTT,CASSRDRSNEKLFF
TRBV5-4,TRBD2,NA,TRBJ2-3,TGTGCCAGCAGCGGAAGCGGGAGGGTAGATACGCAGTATTTT,CASSGSGRVDTQYF
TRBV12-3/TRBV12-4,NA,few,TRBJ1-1,TGTGCCAGCAGTTTAGTGGGGAACACTGAAGCTTTCTTT,CASSLVGNTEAFF
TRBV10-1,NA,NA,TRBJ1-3,TGCGCCAGCAGTGACTCCACACTCTCTGGAAACACCATATATTTT,CASSDSTLSGNTIYF
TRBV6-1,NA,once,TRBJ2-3,TGTGCCAGCAGTGAAGCCGGAGAGGAGTGGAATACGCAGTATTTT,CASSEAGEEWNTQYF
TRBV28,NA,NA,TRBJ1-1,TGTGCCAGCAGACTAGGGCACCCGAACACTGAAGCTTTCTTT,CASRLGHPNTEAFF
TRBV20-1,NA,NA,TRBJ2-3,TGCAGTGCTAGTTGGGGGAACGAGGGCACAGATACGCAGTATTTT,CSASWGNEGTDTQYF
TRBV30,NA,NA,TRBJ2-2,TGTGCCTGGCTTTCGGGAAAGACCGGGGAGCTGTTTTTT,CAWLSGKTGELFF
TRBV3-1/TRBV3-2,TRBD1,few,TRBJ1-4,TGTGCCAGCAGCCGATCCGGGACAGGGGCGAAGGAAAAACTGTTTTTT,CASSRSGTGAKEKLFF
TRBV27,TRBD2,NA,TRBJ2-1,TGTGCCAGCAGTAAAGGACTAGCGGGAGGTTACAATGAGCAGTTCTTC,CASSKGLAGGYNEQFF
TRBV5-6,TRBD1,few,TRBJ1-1,TGTGCCAGCAGCCGCAGGGGGCCCTACCCTGAAGCTTTCTTT,CASSRRGPYPEAFF
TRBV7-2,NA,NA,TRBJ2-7,TGTGCCAGCAGCTTAGATCAGGGACTGAACTACGAGCAGTACTTC,CASSLDQGLNYEQYF
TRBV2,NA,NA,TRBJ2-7,TGTGCCAGCAGGGATCACCAGGGGAGCTCCTACGAGCAGTACTTC,CASRDHQGSSYEQYF
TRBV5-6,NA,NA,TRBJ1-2,TGTGCCAGCAGCACCACGGGACGCCCTCTGTGGTATGGCTACACCTTC,CASSTTGRPLWYGYTF
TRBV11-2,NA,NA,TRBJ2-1,TGTGCCAGCAGCTTAAGCACAAGCTCCTACAATGAGCAGTTCTTC,CASSLSTSSYNEQFF
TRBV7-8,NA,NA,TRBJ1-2,TGTGCCAGCAGCTTAGCGGTGGGAAACTATGGCTACACCTTC,CASSLAVGNYGYTF
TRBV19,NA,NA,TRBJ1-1,TGTGCCAGTAGTGCAGGGGTTGCGGGGGACACTGAAGCTTTCTTT,CASSAGVAGDTEAFF
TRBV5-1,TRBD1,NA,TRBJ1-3,TGCGCCAGCAGCGCGGACAGGGCTTCTGGAAACACCATATATTTT,CASSADRASGNTIYF
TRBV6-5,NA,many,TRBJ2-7,TGTGCCAGGACAGGTGTTACCTACGAGCAGTACTTC,CARTGVTYEQYF
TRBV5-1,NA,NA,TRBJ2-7,TGCGCCAGCAGCTTTAAACAACTCGGGACGGTACCGGAGCAGTACTTC,CASSFKQLGTVPEQYF
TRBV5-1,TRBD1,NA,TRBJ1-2,TGCGCCAGCAGCTTGGGAGGACAGGGGTTGTTTGAGGGTGGCTACACCTTC,CASSLGGQGLFEGGYTF
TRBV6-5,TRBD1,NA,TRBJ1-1,TGTGCCAGCAGTTGGGGACAGGGGGGAACTGAAGCTTTCTTT,CASSWGQGGTEAFF